This T cell receptor beta chain is drawn from a study of cytomegalovirus exposure and HLA in healthy donors. Notes on the study in general: Indistinguishable V segments such as TRBV6-2 and TRBV6-3 were excluded.

PCR used 60 Vbeta primers and 13 Jbeta primers. Clones were read by immunoSEQ multiplex PCR, and TCRdb kept only the in-frame ones, dropping some. The sample shows about 160,000 clones, about 79% of them seen only once. Of note for this clone: Its cognate antigen is unknown.

The CDR3 consists of 13 residues. The germline V gene encodes CDR1 SGHRS and CDR2 YFSETQ. The V gene lost 4 bases and the J gene lost 4 bases, with 11 bases spanning the gap. Sequences were obtained from PBMCs. The clonotype was recovered from a woman in her forties or fifties in good health and CMV-seropositive. This sequence joins TRBV5-1 and TRBJ2-5; D is perhaps TRBD2 (5 bases). CDR3 amino acids: CASSPQAGETQYF. In DNA form, the CDR3 reads TGCGCCAGCAGCCCCCAGGCGGGAGAGACCCAGTACTTC.